This T cell receptor (beta chain) was recovered during a study of response to subunit inactivated influenza vaccine. The length of the CDR3 is 15 residues. Trimming at V came to 6 bases and at J to 3 bases, leaving 5 bases not matched to a gene. There are many counts of this clonotype. TCRdb recomputed calls from the RT-PCR reads with MiXCR, one row per CDR3 protein. The sample includes 160,000 or so distinct CDR3 sequences, approximately 11% of them seen just once. This chain connects TRBV12-3 or TRBV12-4 to TRBJ2-3; 11 bases are shared with TRBD1. This clonotype was obtained from a man aged 50 to 60 who received an inactivated influenza vaccine. Sequencing used non-naive T cells sorted from PBMCs, obtained roughly 46 days after vaccination. The CDR3 sequence is CASSWDRGFTDTQYF. The CDR3 bases are TGTGCCAGCAGCTGGGACAGGGGGTTTACAGATACGCAGTATTTT.